This paragraph covers one T cell receptor beta chain sequence. The record originates from a study of blood T cell repertoires in COVID-19. Germline loops: CDR1 SNHLY, CDR2 FYNNEI. Trimming cost V 5 bases and J 0 bases; bases outside gene matches: 11. The CDR3 is 17 amino acids. Assay used: immunoSEQ multiplex PCR; TCRdb lists only in-frame clones, some missing. The data show about 50,000 clones, about 80% seen once. The sequence came from a man in his 70s with acute or convalescent COVID-19. The sample taken for sequencing was peripheral blood. The chain recombines TRBV2 with TRBJ1-1; 8 bases match TRBD1. CDR3 region: CASSWDRRESVNTEAFF. The CDR3 DNA reads as TGTGCCAGCAGTTGGGACAGGAGGGAGTCCGTGAACACTGAAGCTTTCTTT.